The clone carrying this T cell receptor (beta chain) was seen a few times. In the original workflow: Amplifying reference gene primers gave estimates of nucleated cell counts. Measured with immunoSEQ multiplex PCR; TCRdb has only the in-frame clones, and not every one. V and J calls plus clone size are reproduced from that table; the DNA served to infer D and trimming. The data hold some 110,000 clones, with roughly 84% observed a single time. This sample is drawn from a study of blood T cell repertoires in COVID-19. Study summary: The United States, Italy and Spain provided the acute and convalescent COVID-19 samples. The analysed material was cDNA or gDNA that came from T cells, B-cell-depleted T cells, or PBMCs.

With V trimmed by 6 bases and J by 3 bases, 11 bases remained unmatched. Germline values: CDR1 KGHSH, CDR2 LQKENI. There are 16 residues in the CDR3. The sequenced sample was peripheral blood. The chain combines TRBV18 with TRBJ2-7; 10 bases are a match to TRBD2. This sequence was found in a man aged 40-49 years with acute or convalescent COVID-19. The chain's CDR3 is CASSRAGLAGDYEQYF. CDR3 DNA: TGTGCCAGCTCCCGTGCGGGGCTAGCGGGAGACTACGAGCAGTACTTC.